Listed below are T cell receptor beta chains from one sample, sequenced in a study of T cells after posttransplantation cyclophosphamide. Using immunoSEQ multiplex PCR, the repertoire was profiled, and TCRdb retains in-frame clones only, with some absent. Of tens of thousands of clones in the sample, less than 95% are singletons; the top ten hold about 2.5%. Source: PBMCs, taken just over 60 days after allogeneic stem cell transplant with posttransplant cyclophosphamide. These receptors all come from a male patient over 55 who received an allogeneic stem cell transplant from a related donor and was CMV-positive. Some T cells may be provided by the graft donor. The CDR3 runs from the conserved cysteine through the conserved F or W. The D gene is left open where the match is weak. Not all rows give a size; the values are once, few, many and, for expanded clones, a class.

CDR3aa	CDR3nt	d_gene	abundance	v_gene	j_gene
CASSERAGGTLPGELFF	TGTGCCAGCAGTGAACGAGCGGGGGGTACCCTCCCCGGGGAGCTGTTTTTT	TRBD2	-	TRBV25-1	TRBJ2-2
CASSSFGIGDIQYF	TGTGCCAGCAGCTCATTTGGGATCGGGGACATTCAGTACTTC	-	-	TRBV5-4	TRBJ2-4
CASSGNIRHDSNQPQHF	TGTGCCAGCAGCGGCAATATTAGACACGATAGCAATCAGCCCCAGCATTTT	-	-	TRBV5-5	TRBJ1-5
CASSQVSTRGPETQYF	TGTGCCAGCAGCCAAGTTTCCACCAGGGGGCCGGAGACCCAGTACTTC	TRBD1	-	TRBV4-2	TRBJ2-5
CASSFVGPGQLNTEAFF	TGTGCCAGCAGCTTTGTCGGGCCAGGACAGCTTAACACTGAAGCTTTCTTT	-	-	TRBV5-6	TRBJ1-1
CASSPRGGPQTQYF	TGCGCCAGCAGCCCTAGGGGGGGACCTCAGACCCAGTACTTC	-	-	TRBV5-1	TRBJ2-5
CASTRGGAYNEQFF	TGTGCCAGCACTCGGGGGGGGGCCTACAATGAGCAGTTCTTC	TRBD2	-	TRBV27	TRBJ2-1
CASSGGPDWGYTF	TGTGCCAGCAGTGGGGGGCCTGATTGGGGCTACACCTTC	-	-	TRBV2	TRBJ1-2
CASTEQGVNTEAFF	TGTGCCAGCACAGAACAGGGGGTGAACACTGAAGCTTTCTTT	TRBD1	-	TRBV18	TRBJ1-1
CAWSMRGTDTQYF	TGTGCCTGGAGTATGAGGGGCACAGATACGCAGTATTTT	-	-	TRBV30	TRBJ2-3
CASTWGGPGETQYF	TGTGCCAGCACCTGGGGGGGCCCAGGAGAGACCCAGTACTTC	-	-	TRBV21-1	TRBJ2-5
CASSLRDRALGANVLTF	TGTGCCAGCAGCCTCCGGGACAGGGCTCTAGGGGCCAACGTCCTGACTTTC	TRBD1	-	TRBV5-4	TRBJ2-6
CASSYNPSGASYEQYF	TGTGCCAGCAGTTACAATCCGAGTGGGGCCTCCTACGAGCAGTACTTC	-	-	TRBV6-5	TRBJ2-7
CASRLDSNSPLHF	TGTGCCAGCAGATTGGACAGTAATTCGCCCCTCCACTTT	-	-	TRBV6-5	TRBJ1-6
CASSLYNSYEQYF	TGTGCCAGCAGTTTATATAACTCGTACGAGCAGTACTTC	-	-	TRBV27	TRBJ2-7
CASSVGGGTNTGELFF	TGTGCCAGCAGCGTAGGCGGGGGAACGAACACCGGGGAGCTGTTTTTT	TRBD2	-	TRBV9	TRBJ2-2
CASGLGGQAPIYGYTF	TGCGCCAGCGGACTTGGTGGACAGGCCCCGATCTATGGCTACACCTTC	TRBD1	-	TRBV5-1	TRBJ1-2
CASSLDPSSGANVLTF	TGCGCCAGCAGCTTGGATCCGTCCTCTGGGGCCAACGTCCTGACTTTC	-	-	TRBV5-1	TRBJ2-6
CASSPYGTGAGGVGYGYTF	TGTGCCAGCTCACCGTATGGGACAGGTGCTGGTGGCGTGGGTTATGGCTACACCTTC	TRBD1	-	TRBV18	TRBJ1-2
CASGAGKQPQHF	TGTGCCAGCGGGGCAGGTAAGCAGCCCCAGCATTTT	-	-	TRBV2	TRBJ1-5
CADSSSRTEEGGYTF	TGTGCCGACAGCAGCTCTCGCACCGAGGAAGGGGGCTACACCTTC	-	-	TRBV7-9	TRBJ1-2
CASSVGQGKPGNTIYF	TGTGCCAGCAGCGTAGGACAGGGAAAACCTGGAAACACCATATATTTT	TRBD1	-	TRBV9	TRBJ1-3
CASSEGSGNTQYF	TGCGCCAGCAGTGAGGGGTCGGGGAATACGCAGTATTTT	-	-	TRBV10-1	TRBJ2-3
CASRNRGDNQPQHF	TGTGCCAGTAGAAACAGGGGTGACAATCAGCCCCAGCATTTT	TRBD1	-	TRBV19	TRBJ1-5
CASSETGQGVYGYTF	TGTGCCAGCAGTGAAACGGGACAGGGGGTCTATGGCTACACCTTC	TRBD1	-	TRBV6-1	TRBJ1-2
CASSLAGLADEQFF	TGTGCCAGCAGCTTGGCCGGACTAGCGGATGAGCAGTTCTTC	TRBD2	-	TRBV5-6	TRBJ2-1
CASSPQTGFGLTGANVLTF	TGTGCCAGCTCACCTCAGACAGGGTTTGGTTTGACTGGGGCCAACGTCCTGACTTTC	TRBD1	-	TRBV18	TRBJ2-6
CASSTLGQSTDTQYF	TGTGCCAGCAGCACCCTGGGACAAAGCACAGATACGCAGTATTTT	-	few	TRBV5-6	TRBJ2-3
CASSLGDTMNTEAFF	TGTGCCAGCAGCTTAGGGGACACCATGAACACTGAAGCTTTCTTT	-	once	TRBV7-9	TRBJ1-1
CASSIMTGALYGYTF	TGTGCCAGCAGTATAATGACAGGGGCCCTTTATGGCTACACCTTC	TRBD1	-	TRBV28	TRBJ1-2
CAISPGTNYGYTF	TGTGCCATCAGTCCAGGGACAAACTATGGCTACACCTTC	-	-	TRBV10-3	TRBJ1-2
CASSLRGAGADTQYF	TGTGCCAGCAGCTTACGGGGGGCCGGGGCAGATACGCAGTATTTT	-	once	TRBV5-5	TRBJ2-3
CASSQRRTGLDYGYTF	TGCGCCAGCAGCCAACGTAGGACAGGACTTGACTATGGCTACACCTTC	TRBD1	-	TRBV4-1	TRBJ1-2
CASSPQTGMNTEAFF	TGTGCCAGCAGCCCCCAAACAGGGATGAACACTGAAGCTTTCTTT	-	-	TRBV7-9	TRBJ1-1
CASSTRTGRNEQYF	TGCGCCAGCAGTACGCGGACAGGAAGGAACGAGCAGTACTTC	TRBD1	-	TRBV4-1	TRBJ2-7
CASSSQGRDTEAFF	TGTGCCAGCAGTTCACAGGGGCGGGACACTGAAGCTTTCTTT	TRBD1	-	TRBV6-6	TRBJ1-1
CASKAAGQGAFEQFF	TGTGCCAGCAAGGCGGCGGGACAGGGGGCCTTTGAGCAGTTCTTC	TRBD1	-	TRBV19	TRBJ2-1
CASRRTGLNSPLHF	TGCGCCAGCAGGAGGACAGGGTTAAATTCACCCCTCCACTTT	TRBD1	-	TRBV10-2	TRBJ1-6
CASSLTYMNTEAFF	TGTGCCAGCAGTTTGACTTACATGAACACTGAAGCTTTCTTT	-	-	TRBV28	TRBJ1-1
CASSLALGQGARLYF	TGTGCCAGCAGCTTAGCGCTGGGACAGGGGGCCCGATTGTACTTC	TRBD1	-	TRBV7-6	TRBJ2-5
CASIGQGAEETQYF	TGTGCCAGCATTGGACAGGGGGCAGAGGAGACCCAGTACTTC	TRBD1	once	TRBV2	TRBJ2-5
CASARGQETQYF	TGTGCCTCGGCAAGGGGGCAAGAGACCCAGTACTTC	-	once	TRBV15	TRBJ2-5
CASSAGRGDTGELFF	TGTGCCAGCAGCGCCGGTAGGGGCGACACCGGGGAGCTGTTTTTT	-	-	TRBV7-8	TRBJ2-2
CASSHPDTLPNTEAFF	TGCGCCAGCAGTCATCCGGACACCTTGCCCAACACTGAAGCTTTCTTT	-	-	TRBV23-1	TRBJ1-1
CASSLVGQMRDGYTF	TGCGCCAGCAGCTTGGTTGGCCAGATGAGGGATGGCTACACCTTC	-	-	TRBV5-1	TRBJ1-2
CASRSGGVGFTEAFF	TGTGCCAGCAGGTCCGGCGGGGTAGGCTTCACTGAAGCTTTCTTT	-	-	TRBV5-5	TRBJ1-1
CSEEAGGVGTQYF	TGCAGCGAGGAGGCGGGGGGGGTCGGGACCCAGTACTTC	TRBD2	-	TRBV29-1	TRBJ2-5
CAWSVSIMNTEAFF	TGTGCCTGGAGTGTCTCTATCATGAACACTGAAGCTTTCTTT	-	-	TRBV30	TRBJ1-1
CAISSSYGYTF	TGTGCCATCAGCTCTTCCTATGGCTACACCTTC	-	-	TRBV10-3	TRBJ1-2
CASSLAGGEETQYF	TGTGCCAGCAGCTTGGCAGGGGGCGAGGAGACCCAGTACTTC	TRBD1	-	TRBV5-4	TRBJ2-5
CASSFIRTGGSYGYTF	TGTGCCAGCAGTTTCATAAGGACAGGGGGCAGTTATGGCTACACCTTC	TRBD1	-	TRBV6-5	TRBJ1-2
CASSELTQGLAVETQYF	TGTGCCAGCAGTGAACTTACACAGGGACTAGCAGTAGAGACCCAGTACTTC	TRBD2	-	TRBV2	TRBJ2-5
CASSLGAGGGATDTQYF	TGTGCCAGCAGCTTGGGGGCGGGCGGGGGGGCCACAGATACGCAGTATTTT	TRBD2	once	TRBV5-4	TRBJ2-3
CASSVNRGQETQYF	TGTGCCAGCAGCGTAAACAGGGGGCAAGAGACCCAGTACTTC	TRBD1	-	TRBV9	TRBJ2-5
CASSPTSGGAGELFF	TGTGCCAGCAGTCCGACTAGCGGGGGGGCCGGGGAGCTGTTTTTT	TRBD2	once	TRBV6-5	TRBJ2-2
CASSPTDRGDTEAFF	TGTGCCAGTAGTCCGACGGACAGGGGCGACACTGAAGCTTTCTTT	TRBD1	-	TRBV19	TRBJ1-1
CASGQGTGNQPQHF	TGTGCCAGCGGGCAGGGGACAGGCAATCAGCCCCAGCATTTT	TRBD1	-	TRBV2	TRBJ1-5